The 30 T cell receptor beta chains below all came from one sample that was sequenced in a study of blood T cell repertoires in COVID-19. Repertoires were generated with immunoSEQ multiplex PCR, while TCRdb's copy carries only in-frame clones and drops some. The sample carries under 400,000 clones, 80% to 90% recorded once. The sequencing input was peripheral blood. Receptor source: a woman aged 30 to 39 with COVID-19, enrolled during active disease.

This clone appeared a few times. The chain recombines TRBV7-9 with TRBJ2-7; 9 bases map to TRBD2. The V gene's germline CDR1 is SEHNR and CDR2 FQNEAQ (reference sequence). Germline trimming cut 3 bases from V and 1 base from J; bases unmatched to any gene: 7. The CDR3 loop spans 16 amino acids. CDR3 region: CASSFTGTSRSYEQYF. The CDR3 DNA sequence: TGTGCCAGCAGCTTTACCGGGACTAGCAGATCCTACGAGCAGTACTTC.

V is TRBV7-9 and J is TRBJ1-4; D is unresolved. Trimming left V 5 bases short and J 8 bases short, with 9 bases between. The CDR3 covers 12 residues. Germline V gene data show CDR1 as SEHNR and CDR2 as FQNEAQ (reference sequence). The CDR3 protein is CASSPIMEKLFF. CDR3 coding DNA: TGTGCCAGCAGCCCAATCATGGAAAAACTGTTTTTT.

V usage is TRBV27 and J usage is TRBJ2-4, with 8 bases aligning to TRBD2. Germline-derived CDR1 and CDR2 are MNHEY and SMNVEV (reference sequence). V lost 6 bases and J lost 7; bases outside the gene matches: 11. The CDR3 has 15 amino acids. The CDR3 coding sequence is TGTGCCAGCAGCCACCCCGGGGGGGTCCGGAACATTCAGTACTTC. Its protein is CASSHPGGVRNIQYF.

This clone was observed once. The same CDR3 arises from other DNA sequences in this sample as well. CDR3 amino acids: CSVGTSGSLYEQYF. CDR3 bases: TGCAGCGTTGGGACTAGCGGGAGTCTGTACGAGCAGTACTTC. The chain couples TRBV29-1 to TRBJ2-7, with TRBD2 matching 13 bases. Germline V gene lookup returns CDR1 SQVTM and CDR2 ANQGSEA. This CDR3 is 14 amino acids long. Losses at the gene ends were 4 bases for V and 4 bases for J; bases not matched to a gene: 4.

CDR3 in amino acids: CASSVRGEAGEEYEQFF. The CDR3 coding sequence is TGTGCCAGCAGCGTAAGGGGGGAGGCGGGAGAGGAATATGAGCAGTTCTTC. The genes are TRBV9 and TRBJ2-1, with a weak D call TRBD2 (7 bases). V was pared by 1 base and J by 8 bases, with 22 bases between. Germline V lookup: CDR1 SGDLS, CDR2 YYNGEE. The length of the CDR3 is 17 residues.

This sequence joins TRBV4-3 and TRBJ2-1, with 11 bases aligning to TRBD2. Trimming cost V 0 bases and J 3 bases; bases outside gene matches: 7. The germline gives CDR1 LGHNA, CDR2 YSLEER. There are 18 residues in the CDR3. CDR3 bases: TGCGCCAGCAGCCAAGATCTGACTAGCGGGAAAGGCTACAATGAGCAGTTCTTC. As protein: CASSQDLTSGKGYNEQFF.

This clone was found once. The V and J genes are TRBV30 and TRBJ2-7; 12 bases are a match to TRBD2. With 5 bases clipped from V and 1 base from J, the junction kept 6 bases outside the gene matches. CDR1 is GTSNPN, CDR2 SVGIG, per germline (reference sequence). There are 15 residues in the CDR3. CDR3 coding DNA: TGTGCCTGGGGTACAGGACTAGCGGGATCCTACGAGCAGTACTTC. As protein: CAWGTGLAGSYEQYF.

This chain links TRBV7-8 with TRBJ1-1; 9 bases are shared with TRBD1. With V trimmed by 5 bases and J by 4 bases, 8 bases remained unmatched. There are 15 residues in the CDR3. Germline loops: CDR1 SGHVS, CDR2 FQNEAQ. In DNA, the CDR3 is TGTGCCAGCAGCCGACCGCTGGGACAGGGCACTGAAGCTTTCTTT. Translating gives CASSRPLGQGTEAFF. Using reference TRBV7-8 and TRBJ1-1 for the parts outside the CDR3, the full variable domain is GAGVSQSPRYKVAKRGQDVALRCDPISGHVSLFWYQQALGQGPEFLTYFQNEAQLDKSGLPSDRFFAERPEGSVSTLKIQRTQQEDSAVYLCASSRPLGQGTEAFFGQGTRLTVV.

This chain connects TRBV25-1 to TRBJ2-1, with D possibly being TRBD2 (6 bases). The germline CDR1 and CDR2 sequences are MGHDK and SYGVNS. This CDR3 region has 14 residues. The ends were cut back, 3 bases at V and 6 bases at J, with 12 bases in the middle. CDR3 in amino acids: CASSEEGTGNEQFF. The CDR3 coding sequence is TGTGCCAGCAGTGAGGAGGGGACCGGCAATGAGCAGTTCTTC.

The chain carries TRBV10-3 and TRBJ1-1; TRBD1 might be the D (6 bases). Germline V CDR1 and CDR2: ENHRY, SYGVKD. This CDR3 region has 14 residues. V was trimmed by 3 bases and J by 4 bases, leaving 12 bases between them. CDR3 region: CAISENREGTEAFF. CDR3 sequence (DNA): TGTGCCATCAGTGAAAACAGGGAGGGCACTGAAGCTTTCTTT.

V usage is TRBV18 and J usage is TRBJ1-1, with D uncertain. Trimming left V 3 bases short and J 4 bases short, with 6 bases between. The CDR3 sequence is 12 residues long. Germline V gene lookup returns CDR1 KGHSH and CDR2 LQKENI. The CDR3 here is CASSPLGTEAFF. DNA of the CDR3: TGTGCCAGCTCACCCCTCGGCACTGAAGCTTTCTTT.

In nucleotides, the CDR3 is TGTGCCAGCAGTTTCCGACAGAGCAATCAGCCCCAGCATTTT. Its translation is CASSFRQSNQPQHF. V and J are TRBV27 and TRBJ1-5; a weak D match, TRBD1 (5 bases). Germline V gene data show CDR1 as MNHEY and CDR2 as SMNVEV (reference sequence). The CDR3 consists of 14 residues. Trimming cost V 3 bases and J 1 base, with 7 bases left between them.

The chain has TRBV3-1 (or the pseudogene TRBV3-2) and TRBJ1-1; D is ambiguous. The V and J ends lost 1 base and 6 bases respectively, with 12 bases between them. This CDR3 is built from 14 residues. Germline V gene lookup returns CDR1 LGHDT and CDR2 YNNKEL (reference sequence). The CDR3 spells CASSQGRAPAEAFF. In DNA form, the CDR3 reads TGTGCCAGCAGCCAAGGGAGGGCTCCCGCTGAAGCTTTCTTT.

The rearrangement uses TRBV3-1 (or the pseudogene TRBV3-2) and TRBJ1-2; 9 positions match TRBD1. The ends lost 1 base at V and 7 bases at J; junction bases unmatched: 4. CDR1 is LGHDT, CDR2 YNNKEL, per germline (reference sequence). CDR3 length: 14 amino acids. The CDR3 is CASSQGDREVGYTF. As DNA, the CDR3 is TGTGCCAGCAGCCAAGGGGACAGGGAGGTTGGCTACACCTTC.

The chain employs TRBV14 and TRBJ2-7, with D unresolved. CDR3 length: 12 residues. The V end was cut by 6 bases, the J end by 2 bases, with 8 bases between. Germline V gene sequence: CDR1 SGHDN, CDR2 FVKESK. CDR3 region: CASSTATYEQYF. CDR3 in DNA: TGTGCCAGCAGTACAGCCACCTACGAGCAGTACTTC.

CDR3 in DNA: TGTGCCAGCGGTGGACAGGGGTTCAGCTCCTACAATGAGCAGTTCTTC. Protein sequence: CASGGQGFSSYNEQFF. The V gene is TRBV2, the J gene TRBJ2-1; 9 bases fit TRBD1. Germline values: CDR1 SNHLY, CDR2 FYNNEI. The CDR3 extends over 16 amino acids. Trimming removed 8 bases from V and 0 bases from J; junction bases left unmatched: 8.

The chain links TRBV7-8 to TRBJ1-6; TRBD1 aligns across 10 bases. The germline V gene has CDR1 SGHVS and CDR2 FQNEAQ. The CDR3 is made up of 22 amino acids. V lost 1 base, J lost 0 bases, and 15 bases stayed unmatched. The CDR3 DNA reads as TGTGCCAGCAGCTTAGTAGTAAATCCGGGACAGGGGACGAGCTCCTATAATTCACCCCTCCACTTT. It is translated as CASSLVVNPGQGTSSYNSPLHF. Full variable domain (missing parts from reference TRBV7-8 and TRBJ1-6): GAGVSQSPRYKVAKRGQDVALRCDPISGHVSLFWYQQALGQGPEFLTYFQNEAQLDKSGLPSDRFFAERPEGSVSTLKIQRTQQEDSAVYLCASSLVVNPGQGTSSYNSPLHFGNGTRLTVT.

The chain uses TRBV5-1 and TRBJ2-3; 8 nucleotides align to TRBD2. The CDR3 has 16 amino acids. The germline V gene encodes CDR1 SGHRS and CDR2 YFSETQ. V shed 4 bases and J 0 bases; nucleotides not matched to a gene: 7. Here the CDR3 DNA reads TGCGCCAGCAGCCCTACCGGGAGGGATAGCACAGATACGCAGTATTTT. This sequence encodes CASSPTGRDSTDTQYF.

The genes are TRBV9 and TRBJ2-3, with D possibly being TRBD2 (6 bases). Looked up from germline, CDR1 is SGDLS and CDR2 is YYNGEE. Trimming removed 3 bases at V and 4 bases at J, with 15 bases between. This CDR3 has 15 residues. The DNA for the CDR3 is TGTGCCAGCAGCGAGGGACTTACAAGATCAGATACGCAGTATTTT. This translates into CASSEGLTRSDTQYF.

CDR3 residues: CASSMLGAWGDGYTF. The CDR3 region has the DNA TGTGCCAGTAGTATGCTGGGGGCCTGGGGCGATGGCTACACCTTC. This chain connects TRBV19 to TRBJ1-2; a possible D gene is TRBD1 (6 bases). The CDR3 extends over 15 amino acids. With 3 bases removed from V and 6 bases from J, the gap between germline ends came to 17 bases. Germline loops: CDR1 LNHDA, CDR2 SQIVND (reference sequence).

J is TRBJ2-1 and V is TRBV6-6; 11 positions agree with TRBD2. J was trimmed by 8 bases and V by 6 bases; bases with no gene match: 6. This CDR3 is 14 amino acids long. The germline V gene has CDR1 MNHNY and CDR2 SVGAGI (reference sequence). The chain's CDR3 is CASRTTLAGDEQFF. CDR3 in DNA: TGTGCCAGCAGAACAACACTAGCGGGAGATGAGCAGTTCTTC.

The rearrangement joins TRBV19 to TRBJ2-2; 7 bases are a match to TRBD1. J lost 3 bases, V lost 6 bases, and 4 bases had no gene match. The CDR3 consists of 14 residues. Per germline, CDR1 LNHDA and CDR2 SQIVND (reference sequence). Here the CDR3 reads CASRDRAHTGELFF. As DNA, the CDR3 is TGTGCCAGTAGAGACAGGGCTCACACCGGGGAGCTGTTTTTT.

The chain uses TRBV4-1 and TRBJ1-3, with 9 positions matching TRBD1. The V and J ends lost 7 bases and 0 bases, in that order; junction bases with no gene match: 10. CDR3 length equals 17 residues. Germline V CDR1 and CDR2: MGHRA, YSYEKL. The chain's CDR3 is CASTPGETGGSGNTIYF. The CDR3 nucleotides are TGCGCCAGCACCCCAGGGGAGACAGGGGGCTCTGGAAACACCATATATTTT.

In this sample, this clone turned up once. The V gene is TRBV3-1 (or the pseudogene TRBV3-2), the J gene TRBJ1-2, with D unresolved. Germline CDR1 is LGHDT and CDR2 is YNNKEL (reference sequence). This CDR3 is 12 amino acids long. V was pared by 4 bases and J by 7 bases, with 10 bases between. The CDR3 coding sequence is TGTGCCAGCAGCCCCCCCGGAGGTGGCTACACCTTC. Residues: CASSPPGGGYTF.

This chain connects TRBV10-3 to TRBJ2-5; 7 bases line up with TRBD2. V shed 1 base, J shed 1 base, and the junction held 3 bases outside the gene matches. The CDR3 runs to 15 residues. In germline, CDR1 is ENHRY, CDR2 SYGVKD. For the CDR3, the DNA is TGTGCCATCAGTGAGTACGCTAGCGGCCAAGAGACCCAGTACTTC. It yields the protein CAISEYASGQETQYF.

J is TRBJ2-7 and V is TRBV5-1; 8 bases fit TRBD1. The germline V gene has CDR1 SGHRS and CDR2 YFSETQ. CDR3 length: 14 residues. Losses at the gene ends were 0 bases for V and 3 bases for J; bases not matched to a gene: 2. CDR3 residues: CASSLDGQGYEQYF. In DNA form, the CDR3 reads TGCGCCAGCAGCTTGGACGGACAGGGCTACGAGCAGTACTTC.

The V call is TRBV20-1, the J call TRBJ2-1; D is ambiguous. Germline V lookup: CDR1 DFQATT, CDR2 SNEGSKA (reference sequence). V lost 3 bases to trimming and J lost 2 bases, with 14 bases between them. This CDR3 contains 15 residues. The CDR3 DNA sequence: TGCAGTGCTAGTCCGGCCGGAGTCCCCTACAATGAGCAGTTCTTC. Amino acid sequence: CSASPAGVPYNEQFF.

This chain links TRBV7-3 with TRBJ2-1, with TRBD1 identical over 9 bases. The CDR3 length is 14 residues. V dropped 4 bases and J dropped 7; count of bases not matched to a gene: 5. Germline assignment: CDR1 SGHTA and CDR2 FQGTGA. CDR3 residues: CASSWGQGRNEQFF. In DNA form, the CDR3 reads TGTGCCAGCAGCTGGGGACAGGGAAGAAATGAGCAGTTCTTC.

Note on this clone: Other DNA sequences within the sample encode an identical CDR3. The chain uses TRBV2 and TRBJ2-2; D perhaps matches TRBD1 (6 bases). The germline V gene encodes CDR1 SNHLY and CDR2 FYNNEI. V dropped 6 bases and J dropped 0 bases, with 8 bases sitting between them. This CDR3 comprises 14 residues. DNA of the CDR3: TGTGCCAGCAGGGGGGACACGAACACCGGGGAGCTGTTTTTT. Its protein product is CASRGDTNTGELFF.

The chain links TRBV7-2 to TRBJ1-5; 8 nucleotides agree with TRBD1. Per germline, CDR1 SGHTA and CDR2 FQGNSA. CDR3 length: 14 residues. V shed 5 bases, J shed 2 bases, and the junction held 2 bases outside the gene matches. Written as DNA, the CDR3 is TGTGCCAGCAGCCCAGGGGGCGGCAATCAGCCCCAGCATTTT. Translation: CASSPGGGNQPQHF.